Following are 8 T cell receptor beta chains from one sample sequenced in a study of blood T cell repertoires in COVID-19. The protocol was immunoSEQ multiplex PCR, while the TCRdb copy is restricted to in-frame clones and leaves out a portion. The data show roughly 260,000 clones, more than 85% seen once. Sequencing was performed on peripheral blood. The receptors were gathered from a person aged 18 to 30 with COVID-19, enrolled during active disease.

This sequence joins TRBV5-3 and TRBJ2-7, with D unresolved. TRBV5-3 is reported as an ORF; its role is uncertain. V was trimmed by 9 bases and J by 13 bases, leaving 11 bases between them. The CDR3 is made up of 8 amino acids. CDR3 residues: CANSGGYF. The CDR3 DNA follows: TGTGCCAATTCAGGTGGTTACTTC.

V is TRBV7-2 and J is TRBJ2-7; tentatively, D is TRBD2 (6 bases). Germline loops: CDR1 SGHTA, CDR2 FQGNSA. V was pared by 5 bases and J by 2 bases, with 13 bases between. The CDR3 sequence is 14 residues long. The CDR3 DNA follows: TGTGCCAGCAGCCCAGGACTATCTCCCTACGAGCAGTACTTC. Translation gives CASSPGLSPYEQYF.

The V call is TRBV3-1 (or the pseudogene TRBV3-2), the J call TRBJ1-5; weak D call: TRBD1 (5 bases). Trimming stripped 4 bases from V and 10 bases from J, with 14 bases between. CDR1 is LGHDT, CDR2 YNNKEL, per germline (reference sequence). This CDR3 comprises 13 residues. The CDR3 spells CASSRTAGGPQHF. The CDR3 region has the DNA TGTGCCAGCAGCCGAACCGCCGGGGGTCCCCAGCATTTT.

The V gene is TRBV25-1, the J gene TRBJ2-3; TRBD1 matches 7 bases. Looked up from germline, CDR1 is MGHDK and CDR2 is SYGVNS. The CDR3 is 14 amino acids. J was trimmed by 4 bases and V by 8 bases; bases with no gene match: 9. CDR3 loop: CASGDSFGADTQYF. The DNA for the CDR3 is TGTGCCAGCGGGGACAGTTTTGGCGCAGATACGCAGTATTTT. Filled out from reference TRBV25-1 and TRBJ2-3, the complete variable domain reads EADIYQTPRYLVIGTGKKITLECSQTMGHDKMYWYQQDPGMELHLIHYSYGVNSTEKGDLSSESTVSRIRTEHFPLTLESARPSHTSQYLCASGDSFGADTQYFGPGTRLTVL.

The genes are TRBV27 and TRBJ2-1; TRBD1 matches 10 bases. This CDR3 contains 14 residues. V lost 6 bases and J lost 3; bases outside the gene matches: 2. Germline V lookup: CDR1 MNHEY, CDR2 SMNVEV (reference sequence). The CDR3 DNA is TGTGCCAGCAGAGGGACAGGGGTCTACAATGAGCAGTTCTTC. This sequence encodes CASRGTGVYNEQFF.

The J gene is TRBJ2-7, the V gene TRBV7-9; 16 bases are shared with TRBD2. The ends lost 0 bases at V and 7 bases at J; junction bases unmatched: 12. The CDR3 sequence is 19 residues long. Per germline, CDR1 SEHNR and CDR2 FQNEAQ (reference sequence). Written as DNA, the CDR3 is TGTGCCAGCAGCTTAGCACCGGGACTAGCGGGAGGGCATGGCAGAGAGCAGTACTTC. Encoded protein: CASSLAPGLAGGHGREQYF.

V gene TRBV6-4 combines with J gene TRBJ2-3, with 9 bases fitting TRBD2. The junction had 6 bases not matched to a gene; V was cut back by 4 bases and J by 4 bases. Per the germline V gene, CDR1 is MRHNA and CDR2 is SNTAGT. This CDR3 has 15 residues. The CDR3 protein is CASSVQLAGADTQYF. CDR3 nucleotides: TGTGCCAGCAGTGTTCAACTAGCGGGTGCAGATACGCAGTATTTT.

The gene calls are TRBV5-1 and TRBJ2-2; D gene uncertain. V lost 1 base, J lost 1 base, and 2 bases lay in between. CDR3 length equals 13 residues. CDR1 SGHRS and CDR2 YFSETQ come from the germline V gene. The DNA of the CDR3 is TGCGCCAGCAGCTTGCAGAACACCGGGGAGCTGTTTTTT. It encodes CASSLQNTGELFF.